The TCR beta chain under discussion was sequenced for a study of blood T cell repertoires in COVID-19. Across the study: Some COVID-19 samples were acute and others convalescent; all came from the United States, Italy and Spain.

The participants were between roughly 18 and 100 years old and came from 20 to 30 US areas. Each participant's cohort was designated according to participant-reported clinical history. Per the study methods: Reference gene primer amplification yielded estimated nucleated cell counts. Repertoires were generated with immunoSEQ multiplex PCR, while TCRdb's copy carries only in-frame clones and drops some. The V and J calls and the clone size are those of that table, but D and trimming were determined from the DNA. The table includes 250,000 to 300,000 clones, 86% detected once. Germline V gene sequence: CDR1 WSHSY, CDR2 SAAADI. The CDR3 is 16 residues long. The V segment lost 4 bases and the J segment 2 bases; nucleotides outside the gene matches: 6.

Source material: PBMCs or T cells enriched from blood (not recorded which). The chain uses TRBV10-2 and TRBJ1-4; 8 bases are shared with TRBD1. The sequence was obtained from a man between 18 and 29 years old who had recovered from COVID-19. CDR3 protein: CASSVDRDRTNEKLFF. The CDR3 region has the DNA TGCGCCAGCAGTGTGGACAGGGATCGCACTAATGAAAAACTGTTTTTT.